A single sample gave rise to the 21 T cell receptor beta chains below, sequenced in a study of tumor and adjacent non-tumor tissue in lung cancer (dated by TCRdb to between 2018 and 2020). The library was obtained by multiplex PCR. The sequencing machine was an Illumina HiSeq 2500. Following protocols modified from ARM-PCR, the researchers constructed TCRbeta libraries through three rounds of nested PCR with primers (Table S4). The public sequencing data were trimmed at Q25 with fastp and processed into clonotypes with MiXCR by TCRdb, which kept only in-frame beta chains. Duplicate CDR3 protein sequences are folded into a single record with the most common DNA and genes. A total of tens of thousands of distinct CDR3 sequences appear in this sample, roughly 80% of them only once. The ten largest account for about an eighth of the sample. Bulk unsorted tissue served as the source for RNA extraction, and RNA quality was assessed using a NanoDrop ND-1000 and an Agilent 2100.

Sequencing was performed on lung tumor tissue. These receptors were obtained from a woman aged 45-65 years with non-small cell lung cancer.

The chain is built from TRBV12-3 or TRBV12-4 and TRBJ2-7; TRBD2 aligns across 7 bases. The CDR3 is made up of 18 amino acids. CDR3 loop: CISSLTAGLRRNGYEQYF. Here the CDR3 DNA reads TGTATCAGCAGTTTAACAGCGGGACTACGCCGAAATGGGTACGAGCAGTACTTC.

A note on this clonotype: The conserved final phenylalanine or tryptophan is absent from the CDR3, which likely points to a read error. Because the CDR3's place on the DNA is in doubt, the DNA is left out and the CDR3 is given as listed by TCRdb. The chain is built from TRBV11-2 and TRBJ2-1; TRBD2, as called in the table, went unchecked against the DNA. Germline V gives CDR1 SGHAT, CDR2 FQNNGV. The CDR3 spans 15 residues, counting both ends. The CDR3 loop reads CGNSFIAGGDNEQFI.

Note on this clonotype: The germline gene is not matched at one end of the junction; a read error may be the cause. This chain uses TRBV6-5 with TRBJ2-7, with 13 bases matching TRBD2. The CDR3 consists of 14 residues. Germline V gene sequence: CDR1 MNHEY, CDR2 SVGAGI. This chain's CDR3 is CVSRRTSGSYDQYF. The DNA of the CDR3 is TGCGTCAGCAGGCGGACTAGCGGGAGTTACGATCAGTACTTC.

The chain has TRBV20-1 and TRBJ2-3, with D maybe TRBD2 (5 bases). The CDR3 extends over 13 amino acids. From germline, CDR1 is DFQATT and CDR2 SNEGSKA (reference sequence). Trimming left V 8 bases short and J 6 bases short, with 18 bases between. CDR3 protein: CSTILLVTDTQYF. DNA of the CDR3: TGCAGTACTATTCTACTAGTGACGGATACGCAGTATTTT.

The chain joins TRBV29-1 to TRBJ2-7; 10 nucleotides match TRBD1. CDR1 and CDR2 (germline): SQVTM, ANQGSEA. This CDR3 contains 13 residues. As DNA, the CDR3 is TGCAGCGTTGGGGGACAGGGGTCTTATGAGCAATACGTC. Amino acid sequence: CSVGGQGSYEQYV.

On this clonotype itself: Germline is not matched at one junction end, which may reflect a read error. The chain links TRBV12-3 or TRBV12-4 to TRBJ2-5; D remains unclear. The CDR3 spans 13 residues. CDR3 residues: CASSLTDQETQYF. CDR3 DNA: TGTGCCAGCAGTTTAACGGACCAAGAGACTCAGTACTTC.

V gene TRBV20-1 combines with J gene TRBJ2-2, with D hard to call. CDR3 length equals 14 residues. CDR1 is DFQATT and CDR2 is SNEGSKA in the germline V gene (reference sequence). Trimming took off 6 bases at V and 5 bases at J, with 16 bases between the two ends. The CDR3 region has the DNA TGCAGTGCCAATATCGGTAGTAGGACCGGGGAGCTGTTTTTT. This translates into CSANIGSRTGELFF.

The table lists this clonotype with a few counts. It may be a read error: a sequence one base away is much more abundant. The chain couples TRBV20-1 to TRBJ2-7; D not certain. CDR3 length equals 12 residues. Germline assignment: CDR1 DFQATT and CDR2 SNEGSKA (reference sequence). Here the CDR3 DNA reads TGCAATGCTAGACCTAGCTCCTACGAGCAGTACTTC. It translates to CNARPSSYEQYF.

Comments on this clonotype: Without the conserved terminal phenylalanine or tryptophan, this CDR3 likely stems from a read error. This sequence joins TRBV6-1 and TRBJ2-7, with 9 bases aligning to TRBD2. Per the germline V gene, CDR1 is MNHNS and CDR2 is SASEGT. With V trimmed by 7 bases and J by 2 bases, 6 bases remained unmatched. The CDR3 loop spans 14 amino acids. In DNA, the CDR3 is TGTGCCAGCAATAGACTAGCGGCCCCCTACGAGCAGTACCTC. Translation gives CASNRLAAPYEQYL.

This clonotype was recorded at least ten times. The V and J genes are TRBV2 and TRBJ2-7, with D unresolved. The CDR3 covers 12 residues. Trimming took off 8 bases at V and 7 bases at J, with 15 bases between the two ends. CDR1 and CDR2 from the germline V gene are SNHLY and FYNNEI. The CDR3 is CASQMDPKEQYF. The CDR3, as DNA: TGTGCCAGCCAGATGGATCCTAAAGAGCAGTACTTC. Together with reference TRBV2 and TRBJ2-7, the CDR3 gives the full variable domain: EPEVTQTPSHQVTQMGQEVILRCVPISNHLYFYWYRQILGQKVEFLVSFYNNEISEKSEIFDDQFSVERPDGSNFTLKIRSTKLEDSAMYFCASQMDPKEQYFGPGTRLTVT.

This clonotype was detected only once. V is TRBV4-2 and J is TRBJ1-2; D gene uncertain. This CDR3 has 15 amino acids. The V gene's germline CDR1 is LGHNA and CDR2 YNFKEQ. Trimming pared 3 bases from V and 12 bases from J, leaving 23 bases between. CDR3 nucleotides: TGTGCCAGCAGCCAGGGGAGAGCCGTCAGCGGTGGTCACACCTTC. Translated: CASSQGRAVSGGHTF.

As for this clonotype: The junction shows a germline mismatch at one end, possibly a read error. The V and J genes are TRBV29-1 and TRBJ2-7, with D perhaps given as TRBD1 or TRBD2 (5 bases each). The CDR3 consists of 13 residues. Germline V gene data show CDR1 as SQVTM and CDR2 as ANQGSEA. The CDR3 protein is CSVRGRVGHEQYF. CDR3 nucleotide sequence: TGCAGCGTAAGGGGACGGGTGGGCCACGAACAGTACTTC.

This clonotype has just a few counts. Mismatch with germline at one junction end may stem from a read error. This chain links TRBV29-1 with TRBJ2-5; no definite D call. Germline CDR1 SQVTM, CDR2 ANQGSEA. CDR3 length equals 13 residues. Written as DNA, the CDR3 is TGCAGAGTTGATAGGCAGGTGGGGGAGACCCAGTACTTC. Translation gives CRVDRQVGETQYF.

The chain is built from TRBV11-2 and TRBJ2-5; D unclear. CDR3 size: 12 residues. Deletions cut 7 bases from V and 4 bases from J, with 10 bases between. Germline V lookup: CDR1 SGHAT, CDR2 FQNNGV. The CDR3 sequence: CASNAGVETQYF. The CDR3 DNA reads TGTGCCAGCAACGCAGGTGTAGAGACCCAGTACTTC.

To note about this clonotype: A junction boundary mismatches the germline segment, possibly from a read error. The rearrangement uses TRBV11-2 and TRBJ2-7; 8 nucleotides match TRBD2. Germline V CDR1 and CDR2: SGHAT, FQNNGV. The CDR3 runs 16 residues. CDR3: CVSRIRELAVSDEQYF. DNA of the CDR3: TGTGTCAGCAGGATAAGAGAACTAGCGGTCTCGGACGAGCAGTACTTC.

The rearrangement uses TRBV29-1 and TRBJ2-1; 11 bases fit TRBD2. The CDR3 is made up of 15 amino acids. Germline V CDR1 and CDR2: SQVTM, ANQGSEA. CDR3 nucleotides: TGCAGGGCCAAGACTAGCGGGGCCTGGGGGGATGAGCAGTTCTTC. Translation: CRAKTSGAWGDEQFF.

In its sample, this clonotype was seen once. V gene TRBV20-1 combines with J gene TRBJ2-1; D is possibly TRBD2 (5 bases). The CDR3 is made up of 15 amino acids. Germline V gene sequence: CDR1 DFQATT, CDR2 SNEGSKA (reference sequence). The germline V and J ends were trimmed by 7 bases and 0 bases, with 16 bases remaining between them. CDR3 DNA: TGCAGTGATAATTTCCTAGCCACCTCCTACAATGAGCAGTTCTTC. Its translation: CSDNFLATSYNEQFF.

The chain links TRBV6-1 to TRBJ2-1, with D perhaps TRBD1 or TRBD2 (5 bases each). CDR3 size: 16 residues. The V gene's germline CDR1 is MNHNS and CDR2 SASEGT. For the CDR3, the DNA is TGTGAAAGCAGTCATGGGTGGGGGAGCTCCTACAATGAGCAGTTCTTC. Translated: CESSHGWGSSYNEQFF.

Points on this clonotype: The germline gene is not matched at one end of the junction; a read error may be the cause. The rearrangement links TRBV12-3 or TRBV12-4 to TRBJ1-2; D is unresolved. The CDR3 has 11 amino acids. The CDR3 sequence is CTSGLGDGYTF. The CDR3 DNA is TGTACCAGCGGTTTAGGAGATGGCTACACCTTC.

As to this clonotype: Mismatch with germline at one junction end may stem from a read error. Here the CDR3 reads CATSPYQSGGAYGYAF. The CDR3 bases are TGTGCCACCAGTCCCTATCAATCGGGAGGCGCTTATGGCTACGCCTTC. This sequence joins TRBV6-2 or TRBV6-3 and TRBJ1-2; D gene uncertain. CDR1 and CDR2 (germline): MNHEY, SVGEGT. CDR3 length equals 16 residues.

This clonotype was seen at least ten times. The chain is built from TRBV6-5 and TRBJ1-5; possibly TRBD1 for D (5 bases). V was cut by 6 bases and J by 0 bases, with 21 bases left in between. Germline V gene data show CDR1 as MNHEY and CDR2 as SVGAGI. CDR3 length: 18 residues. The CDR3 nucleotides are TGTGCCAGCAGCTCGCGGGCGGCAGGACAAAATAGCAATCAGCCCCAGCATTTT. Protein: CASSSRAAGQNSNQPQHF.